A selection of T cell receptor beta chains follows, all from one sample in a study of blood T cell repertoires in COVID-19. Profiled with immunoSEQ multiplex PCR; TCRdb holds only in-frame clones, not every one. This sample has under 60,000 clones, with around four fifths found just once. The source material was peripheral blood. The receptors here all came from a man aged 65 to 79 with acute or convalescent COVID-19. Both conserved end residues are part of each CDR3. A D gene is named only where the DNA matches it firmly. Only part of the rows carry a size: once, few, many, or a class if the clone is expanded.

clone size: .
D gene: .
J gene: TRBJ1-4
V gene: TRBV3-1/TRBV3-2
CDR3 DNA: TGTGCCAGCAGCCTCCCTCCCAGTGAAAAACTGTTTTTT
CDR3 protein: CASSLPPSEKLFF

clone size: .
D gene: .
J gene: TRBJ1-5
V gene: TRBV30
CDR3 DNA: TGTGCCTGGAGTGTACTAGGGTTCTACCAGCCCCAGCATTTT
CDR3 protein: CAWSVLGFYQPQHF

clone size: .
D gene: .
J gene: TRBJ2-7
V gene: TRBV7-6
CDR3 DNA: TGTGCCAGCAGCCTAGGACAACCTTCCTACGAGCAGTACTTC
CDR3 protein: CASSLGQPSYEQYF

clone size: .
D gene: .
J gene: TRBJ2-2
V gene: TRBV12-5
CDR3 DNA: TGTGCTAGTGGTTTGTGGTCGGGGTTGAACACCGGGGAGCTGTTTTTT
CDR3 protein: CASGLWSGLNTGELFF

clone size: .
D gene: TRBD1
J gene: TRBJ1-2
V gene: TRBV5-6
CDR3 DNA: TGTGCCAGCAGCCCCCAGACAGGGGGCTTCGGTGGCTACACCTTC
CDR3 protein: CASSPQTGGFGGYTF

clone size: .
D gene: TRBD1
J gene: TRBJ1-1
V gene: TRBV28
CDR3 DNA: TGTGCCAGCAGTCCGATCGGGACAGGGAAGGAAGCTTTCTTT
CDR3 protein: CASSPIGTGKEAFF

clone size: few
D gene: TRBD2
J gene: TRBJ2-3
V gene: TRBV28
CDR3 DNA: TGTGCCAGCAACAAGGGGACTAGCGGTTTCACAGATACGCAGTATTTT
CDR3 protein: CASNKGTSGFTDTQYF

clone size: .
D gene: TRBD1
J gene: TRBJ1-4
V gene: TRBV19
CDR3 DNA: TGTGCCAGTAGTCCGACAGGGGAGGATGGTGAAAAACTGTTTTTT
CDR3 protein: CASSPTGEDGEKLFF

clone size: .
D gene: .
J gene: TRBJ1-5
V gene: TRBV7-8
CDR3 DNA: TGTGCCAGCAGCTTATTCGGCAATCAGCCCCAGCATTTT
CDR3 protein: CASSLFGNQPQHF

clone size: .
D gene: TRBD1
J gene: TRBJ1-4
V gene: TRBV16
CDR3 DNA: TGTGCCAGCAGCCCCGACAGGGAGGTCGAAAAACTGTTTTTT
CDR3 protein: CASSPDREVEKLFF

clone size: once
D gene: TRBD1
J gene: TRBJ1-4
V gene: TRBV3-1/TRBV3-2
CDR3 DNA: TGTGCCAGCAGCCTACAAGACAGGGACAGCACTAATGAAAAACTGTTTTTT
CDR3 protein: CASSLQDRDSTNEKLFF

clone size: .
D gene: .
J gene: TRBJ1-5
V gene: TRBV19
CDR3 DNA: TGTGCCAGTAGTATCGCGGCATATAGCAATCAGCCCCAGCATTTT
CDR3 protein: CASSIAAYSNQPQHF

clone size: .
D gene: .
J gene: TRBJ2-3
V gene: TRBV21-1
CDR3 DNA: TGTGCCAGCAGCAAAGTACGAGTTCGATCCCCAGATACGCAGTATTTT
CDR3 protein: CASSKVRVRSPDTQYF

clone size: .
D gene: TRBD2
J gene: TRBJ2-1
V gene: TRBV7-3
CDR3 DNA: TGTGCCAGCAGCTTGGGCCCACTAGGCGGGAGGCCCAATGAGCAGTTCTTC
CDR3 protein: CASSLGPLGGRPNEQFF

clone size: .
D gene: .
J gene: TRBJ1-5
V gene: TRBV19
CDR3 DNA: TGTGCCAGTAGCCGGGACAATAGCAATCAGCCCCAGCATTTT
CDR3 protein: CASSRDNSNQPQHF

clone size: .
D gene: .
J gene: TRBJ1-1
V gene: TRBV5-1
CDR3 DNA: TGCGCCAGCAGCTTTGAGGGAAGGGCCCGGAACACTGAAGCTTTCTTT
CDR3 protein: CASSFEGRARNTEAFF

clone size: .
D gene: .
J gene: TRBJ2-5
V gene: TRBV4-3
CDR3 DNA: TGCGCCAGCAGCCAAGGGGTGTCAGCCGGGGAGACCCAGTACTTC
CDR3 protein: CASSQGVSAGETQYF